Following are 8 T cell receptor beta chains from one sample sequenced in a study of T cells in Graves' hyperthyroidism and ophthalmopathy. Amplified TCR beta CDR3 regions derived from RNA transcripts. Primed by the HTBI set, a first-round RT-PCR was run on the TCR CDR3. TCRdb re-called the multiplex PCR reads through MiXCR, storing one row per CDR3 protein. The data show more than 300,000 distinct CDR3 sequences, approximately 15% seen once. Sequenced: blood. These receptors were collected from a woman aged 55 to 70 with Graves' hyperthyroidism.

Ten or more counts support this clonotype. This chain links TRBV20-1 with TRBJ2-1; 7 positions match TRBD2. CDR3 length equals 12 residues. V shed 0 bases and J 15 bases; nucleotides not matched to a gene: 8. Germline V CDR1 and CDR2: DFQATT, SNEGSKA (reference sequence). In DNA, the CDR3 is TGCAGTGCTAGAGAGCCGCGGGAGTACGTGTTCTTC. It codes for CSAREPREYVFF.

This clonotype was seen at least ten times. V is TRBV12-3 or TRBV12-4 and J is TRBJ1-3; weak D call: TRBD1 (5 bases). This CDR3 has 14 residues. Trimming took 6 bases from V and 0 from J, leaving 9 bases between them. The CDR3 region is CASSDSSSGNTIYF. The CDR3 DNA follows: TGTGCCAGCAGCGACAGTAGCTCTGGAAACACCATATATTTT.

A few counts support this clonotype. The chain's CDR3 is CAISEARNMGEKLFF. The CDR3 bases are TGTGCCATCAGTGAAGCCCGTAATATGGGGGAAAAACTGTTTTTT. This chain connects TRBV10-3 to TRBJ1-4; no clear D. The CDR3 consists of 15 residues. Per germline, CDR1 ENHRY and CDR2 SYGVKD. V was cut by 3 bases and J by 8 bases, with 16 bases left in between.

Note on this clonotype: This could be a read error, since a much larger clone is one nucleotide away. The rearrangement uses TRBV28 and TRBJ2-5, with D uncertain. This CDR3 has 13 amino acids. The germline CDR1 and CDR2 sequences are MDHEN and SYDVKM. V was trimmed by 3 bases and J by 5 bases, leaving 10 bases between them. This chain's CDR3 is CASSFNSFETQYF. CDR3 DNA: TGTGCCAGCAGTTTTAATAGCTTCGAGACCCAGTACTTC.

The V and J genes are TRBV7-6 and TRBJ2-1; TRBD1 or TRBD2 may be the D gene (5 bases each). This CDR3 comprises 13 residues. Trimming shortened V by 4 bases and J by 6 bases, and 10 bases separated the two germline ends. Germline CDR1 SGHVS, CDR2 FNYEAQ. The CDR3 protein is CASSYPGLNEQFF. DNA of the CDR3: TGTGCCAGCAGCTATCCGGGGCTCAATGAGCAGTTCTTC.

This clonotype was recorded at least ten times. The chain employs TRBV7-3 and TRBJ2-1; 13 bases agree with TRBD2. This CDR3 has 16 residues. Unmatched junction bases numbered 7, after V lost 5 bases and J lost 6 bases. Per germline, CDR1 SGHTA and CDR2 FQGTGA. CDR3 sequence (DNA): TGTGCCAGCAGCCCCTGGACTAGCGGGAGTCCCAATGAGCAGTTCTTC. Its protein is CASSPWTSGSPNEQFF. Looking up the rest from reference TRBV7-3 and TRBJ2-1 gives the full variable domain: GAGVSQTPSNKVTEKGKYVELRCDPISGHTALYWYRQSLGQGPEFLIYFQGTGAADDSGLPNDRFFAVRPEGSVSTLKIQRTERGDSAVYLCASSPWTSGSPNEQFFGPGTRLTVL.

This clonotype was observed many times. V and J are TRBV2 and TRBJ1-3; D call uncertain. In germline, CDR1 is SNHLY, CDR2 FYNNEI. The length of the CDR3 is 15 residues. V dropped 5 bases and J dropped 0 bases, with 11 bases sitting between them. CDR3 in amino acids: CASSPTSSSGNTIYF. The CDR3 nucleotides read TGTGCCAGCAGTCCCACCTCAAGCTCTGGAAACACCATATATTTT.

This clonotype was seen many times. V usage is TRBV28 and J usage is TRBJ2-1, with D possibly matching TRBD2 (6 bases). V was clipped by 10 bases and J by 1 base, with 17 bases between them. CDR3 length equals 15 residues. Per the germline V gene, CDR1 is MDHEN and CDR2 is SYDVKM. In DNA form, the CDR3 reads TGTGCCACCCGGCGCGCGGAGGGTTCCTACAATGAGCAGTTCTTC. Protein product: CATRRAEGSYNEQFF.